A selection of T cell receptor beta chains follows, all from one sample in a study of metastatic and nonmetastatic thyroid tumors. Through MiXCR, TCRdb re-clonotyped the PCR reads. The sample holds tens of thousands of clones, 9.5% to 13% seen once. The sample taken for sequencing was blood. These receptors all stem from a male donor with papillary thyroid cancer or a benign thyroid nodule (not recorded which). Some clones in this sample may be carry-over from other donors' samples. The CDR3 runs from the conserved cysteine through the conserved F or W. A D gene is named only where the DNA matches it firmly. A clone size is listed for some rows: how often the clone was seen (once, few, many), or a class if it is expanded.

>TRBV6-1|TRBD1|14|TRBJ2-7|.
CASSPGQGGYEQYF
TGTGCCAGCAGTCCAGGACAGGGTGGCTACGAGCAGTACTTC
>TRBV30|TRBD1|14|TRBJ1-2|many
CAWNRDRLNYGYTF
TGTGCCTGGAACCGGGACAGACTTAACTATGGCTACACCTTC
>TRBV20-1|TRBD1|13|TRBJ2-7|many
CSARGQDSYEQYF
TGCAGTGCTAGGGGACAGGACTCCTACGAGCAGTACTTC
>TRBV6-2/TRBV6-3|TRBD2|16|TRBJ2-5|many
CASSWVRGGSKETQYF
TGTGCCAGCAGTTGGGTGCGTGGCGGGAGTAAAGAGACCCAGTACTTC
>TRBV10-3|TRBD2|14|TRBJ2-5|.
CAISWLAAGETQYF
TGTGCCATCAGTTGGCTAGCGGCAGGGGAGACCCAGTACTTC
>TRBV19|.|11|TRBJ2-7|many
CASSTTYEQYF
TGTGCCAGTAGTACCACCTACGAGCAGTACTTC
>TRBV6-4|.|13|TRBJ2-3|many
CASSAGGTDTQYF
TGTGCCAGCAGTGCAGGCGGCACAGATACGCAGTATTTT
>TRBV28|.|12|TRBJ1-1|many
CASSKAAEEAFF
TGTGCCAGCAGCAAGGCGGCAGAAGAGGCTTTCTTT
>TRBV6-1|.|17|TRBJ1-3|.
CANSGAWGPVSGNTIYF
TGTGCCAACAGTGGAGCTTGGGGGCCGGTATCTGGAAACACCATATATTTT
>TRBV28|.|14|TRBJ2-1|medium-sized
CASSPRSGWNEQFF
TGTGCCAGCAGCCCCCGATCCGGTTGGAATGAGCAGTTCTTC
>TRBV5-1|.|14|TRBJ2-3|many
CASSDRAYTDTQYF
TGCGCCAGCAGCGACCGGGCCTACACAGATACGCAGTATTTT
>TRBV12-3/TRBV12-4|.|13|TRBJ1-2|many
CASTIQGMIGYTF
TGTGCCAGCACTATCCAGGGGATGATAGGCTACACCTTC
>TRBV10-3|.|15|TRBJ1-3|many
CAIKDSLYSGNTIYF
TGTGCCATCAAGGACAGCCTATACTCTGGAAACACCATATATTTT
>TRBV24-1|.|15|TRBJ2-7|many
CATSDAGTPPYEQYF
TGTGCCACCAGTGACGCCGGGACGCCTCCCTACGAGCAGTACTTC
>TRBV30|.|15|TRBJ2-2|many
CAWSVAVRNTGELFF
TGTGCCTGGAGCGTGGCCGTACGAAACACCGGGGAGCTGTTTTTT
>TRBV7-3|TRBD1|13|TRBJ2-7|many
CASSPGQGPPLYF
TGTGCCAGCAGTCCGGGACAGGGGCCTCCCCTGTACTTC
>TRBV7-9|.|15|TRBJ2-1|many
CASSLDYGAYNEQFF
TGTGCCAGCAGCTTAGATTACGGTGCCTACAATGAGCAGTTCTTC
>TRBV30|.|12|TRBJ1-2|many
CAWNPGNYGYTF
TGTGCCTGGAACCCGGGAAACTATGGCTACACCTTC
>TRBV30|.|10|TRBJ1-1|many
CALGGTEAFF
TGTGCCTTGGGGGGCACTGAAGCTTTCTTT
>TRBV2|TRBD2|13|TRBJ2-1|many
CASTSGSYNEQFF
TGTGCCAGCACTAGCGGGAGTTACAATGAGCAGTTCTTC
>TRBV6-5|TRBD2|16|TRBJ2-1|many
CASSSPTSGRGNEQFF
TGTGCCAGCAGTTCCCCGACTAGCGGGAGAGGCAATGAGCAGTTCTTC
>TRBV20-1|.|14|TRBJ2-7|many
CSARGDGGAYEQYF
TGCAGTGCTAGAGGGGATGGGGGAGCCTACGAGCAGTACTTC
>TRBV2|TRBD1|13|TRBJ1-5|many
CASRTGRDQPQHF
TGTGCCAGCAGGACAGGGAGGGATCAGCCCCAGCATTTT
>TRBV6-6|TRBD2|16|TRBJ2-2|.
CANSYGTSGNTWELFF
TGTGCCAACAGTTACGGTACTAGCGGGAACACCTGGGAGCTGTTTTTT
>TRBV29-1|.|11|TRBJ1-1|many
CSVEYEVEAFF
TGCAGCGTTGAGTACGAAGTTGAAGCTTTCTTT
>TRBV20-1|.|13|TRBJ2-7|many
CSGLLRETYEQYF
TGCAGTGGGCTTTTGCGGGAAACCTACGAGCAGTACTTC
>TRBV11-2|.|13|TRBJ2-1|many
CASSLGRNNEQFF
TGTGCCAGCAGCTTAGGCCGCAACAATGAGCAGTTCTTC
>TRBV28|TRBD1|16|TRBJ2-2|.
CASSPWTGVIGGQLFF
TGTGCCAGCAGTCCGTGGACAGGGGTCATCGGCGGGCAGCTGTTTTTT
>TRBV7-2|.|16|TRBJ1-6|many
CASTFLGTGANSPLHF
TGTGCCAGCACTTTTTTGGGTACAGGAGCAAATTCACCCCTCCACTTT
>TRBV7-2|TRBD2|15|TRBJ2-7|many
CASSLVAGGAYEQYF
TGTGCCAGCAGCTTAGTTGCGGGAGGGGCCTACGAGCAGTACTTC
>TRBV6-2/TRBV6-3|.|14|TRBJ1-2|medium-sized
CASSYSTLGGGYTF
TGTGCCAGCAGTTACTCCACCCTGGGGGGTGGCTACACCTTC
>TRBV6-6|.|18|TRBJ1-1|.
CAISAPRGTGRMNTEAFF
TGTGCCATCAGCGCCCCCCGGGGGACCGGGAGAATGAACACTGAAGCTTTCTTT
>TRBV28|.|13|TRBJ1-1|medium-sized
CASSSPVNTEAFF
TGTGCCAGCAGTTCGCCGGTGAACACTGAAGCTTTCTTT
>TRBV18|.|13|TRBJ1-1|few
CASSPASSAEAFF
TGTGCCAGCTCACCGGCCTCGAGCGCTGAAGCTTTCTTT
>TRBV11-1|.|15|TRBJ2-7|many
CASSLGSGPSYEQYF
TGTGCCAGCAGCTTAGGGTCAGGACCGTCCTACGAGCAGTACTTC
>TRBV12-3/TRBV12-4|.|14|TRBJ2-7|many
CASSFHLGPYEQYF
TGTGCCAGCAGCTTTCATCTCGGTCCCTACGAGCAGTACTTC
>TRBV7-6|.|15|TRBJ1-1|.
CASSLVAGLRTEAFF
TGTGCCAGCAGCTTAGTTGCGGGACTTCGGACTGAAGCTTTCTTT
>TRBV2|TRBD2|13|TRBJ2-1|many
CASTLIAGNEQFF
TGTGCCAGCACCTTGATAGCGGGAAATGAGCAGTTCTTC
>TRBV4-1|.|15|TRBJ2-7|many
CASSQAPSSLWGQYF
TGCGCCAGCAGCCAGGCCCCCTCATCCCTCTGGGGGCAGTACTTC
>TRBV6-4|.|17|TRBJ1-4|many
CASRSAAQWHAEEKLFF
TGTGCCAGCCGTTCAGCTGCGCAGTGGCACGCGGAAGAAAAACTGTTTTTT
>TRBV6-2/TRBV6-3|TRBD2|18|TRBJ2-1|many
CASSYVRKAGGHYNEQFF
TGTGCCAGCAGTTACGTGCGGAAGGCGGGAGGGCACTACAATGAGCAGTTCTTC
>TRBV24-1|.|15|TRBJ2-3|many
CATSDPGESTDTQYF
TGTGCCACCAGTGACCCCGGGGAGTCCACAGATACGCAGTATTTT
>TRBV18|.|14|TRBJ2-5|once
CASSRGLNQETQYF
TGTGCCAGCTCGAGGGGACTTAACCAAGAGACCCAGTACTTC
>TRBV6-1|TRBD1|14|TRBJ1-6|few
CASSAGTGNSPIHF
TGTGCCAGCAGTGCCGGGACAGGAAATTCACCCATCCACTTT
>TRBV2|.|14|TRBJ1-2|many
CASSELSVSYGYTF
TGTGCCAGCAGTGAATTGTCAGTGAGCTATGGCTACACCTTC
>TRBV4-2|.|17|TRBJ1-1|.
CASSSRGFGGLNTEAFF
TGTGCCAGCAGTTCCCGGGGGTTTGGGGGCCTGAACACTGAAGCTTTCTTT
>TRBV4-1|.|15|TRBJ1-5|many
CASSQEKGSHQPQHF
TGCGCCAGCAGCCAAGAGAAAGGGTCCCATCAGCCCCAGCATTTT
>TRBV10-3|TRBD1|14|TRBJ2-7|many
CAISEGTGAHEQYF
TGTGCCATCAGTGAGGGTACAGGGGCGCACGAGCAGTACTTC
>TRBV12-3/TRBV12-4|TRBD2|15|TRBJ2-1|many
CASSPGTRAYNEQFF
TGTGCCAGCAGCCCCGGGACTAGAGCCTACAATGAGCAGTTCTTC
>TRBV28|.|12|TRBJ1-2|medium-sized
CASFGQDYGYTF
TGTGCCAGCTTCGGCCAGGACTATGGCTACACCTTC
>TRBV11-2|TRBD2|21|TRBJ2-1|.
CASSLGGERGKAIPSYNEQFF
TGTGCCAGCAGCCTTGGGGGGGAACGCGGAAAAGCTATACCCTCCTACAATGAGCAGTTCTTC
>TRBV12-3/TRBV12-4|.|13|TRBJ2-1|.
CASSLVQGGEQFF
TGTGCCAGCAGTCTGGTACAGGGTGGTGAGCAGTTCTTC
>TRBV2|.|14|TRBJ2-3|many
CASSEAPTTDTQYF
TGTGCCAGCAGTGAAGCACCGACAACAGATACGCAGTATTTT
>TRBV11-2|.|18|TRBJ1-3|many
CASSLPRNRRGLGNTIYF
TGTGCCAGCAGCCTCCCCCGGAATCGCAGGGGCCTCGGAAACACCATATATTTT
>TRBV28|.|13|TRBJ2-5|many
CASSPTHQETQYF
TGTGCCAGCAGTCCCACTCATCAAGAGACCCAGTACTTC
>TRBV7-7|.|13|TRBJ2-5|many
CASSLPGKETQYF
TGTGCTAGCAGCTTACCCGGGAAAGAGACCCAGTACTTC
>TRBV19|TRBD2|15|TRBJ2-7|many
CASSIDSGKVFEQYF
TGTGCCAGTAGTATAGATAGCGGGAAGGTCTTCGAGCAGTACTTC